This TCR beta chain was recorded in a study of glioma-infiltrating T cells. Study results and caveats: Non-neoplastic patients had below-expected tissue-blood divergence, while all gliomas exceeded expectation. Tissue and blood shared very few CDR3 sequences.

Germline assignment: CDR1 SQVTM and CDR2 ANQGSEA. The CDR3 spans 14 residues. Trimming took 4 bases from V and 2 from J, leaving 12 bases between them. Using RNA template, CDR3s of TCR alpha and beta were amplified with iRepertoire arm-PCR. For one-step reverse transcription and amplification, about 85-400 ng of tissue mRNA or PBMC total RNA was used. From the multiplex PCR reads, TCRdb called clonotypes with MiXCR, one entry per CDR3 protein. The data show 100,000 to 150,000 distinct CDR3 sequences, 20% to 25% seen once. This clonotype appeared a few times. The antigen is undetermined. This TCR was recovered from a human donor with low-grade glioma or glioblastoma, undergoing nonglioma brain surgery, or in good health (not recorded which). The sequenced sample consisted of glioma tissue, nonneoplastic brain tissue, or PBMCs (not recorded which). The J gene is TRBJ1-3, the V gene TRBV29-1; D gene ambiguous. The CDR3, as DNA: TGCAGCGTTGTGGGAGGGTTCCCTGGAAACACCATATATTTT. This encodes CSVVGGFPGNTIYF.